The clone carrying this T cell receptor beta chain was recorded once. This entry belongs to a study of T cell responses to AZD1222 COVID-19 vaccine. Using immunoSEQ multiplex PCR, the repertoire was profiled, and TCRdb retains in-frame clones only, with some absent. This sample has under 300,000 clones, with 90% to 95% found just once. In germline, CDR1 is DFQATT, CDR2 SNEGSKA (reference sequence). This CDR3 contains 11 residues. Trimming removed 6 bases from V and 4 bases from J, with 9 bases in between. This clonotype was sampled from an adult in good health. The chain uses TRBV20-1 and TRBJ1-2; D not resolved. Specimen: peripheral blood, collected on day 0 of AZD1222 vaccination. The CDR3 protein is CSARTAYGYTF. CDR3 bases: TGCAGTGCAAGGACCGCCTATGGCTACACCTTC.